The entry below describes one TCR beta chain. The antigen is unknown. Other DNA sequences in the same sample also yield this CDR3. This specimen comes from a study of shared clonotypes between healthy human individuals. On the study more broadly: The people who gave samples were a couple of women and three men aged 18 to 49.

Broader study findings: The expectation was that sequencing depth would affect clonotype sharing among donors.

Some clones are missing from TCRdb's copy, which holds only in-frame ones; the method was immunoSEQ multiplex PCR. The table has roughly 2.4 million clones, approximately 95% seen once. The ends lost 0 bases at V and 7 bases at J; junction bases unmatched: 4. This CDR3 is 15 amino acids long. Germline values: CDR1 SGHRS, CDR2 YFSETQ. This clonotype was sampled from a man between 18 and 29 years old in good health. The sample was naive CD4+ T cells sorted from blood. Subset given: CD45RA+ positively selected. This sequence joins TRBV5-1 and TRBJ1-4; 9 nucleotides match TRBD1. DNA for the CDR3: TGCGCCAGCAGCTTGGCCACAGGGGGCGGTGAAAAACTGTTTTTT. Translated, it gives CASSLATGGGEKLFF.